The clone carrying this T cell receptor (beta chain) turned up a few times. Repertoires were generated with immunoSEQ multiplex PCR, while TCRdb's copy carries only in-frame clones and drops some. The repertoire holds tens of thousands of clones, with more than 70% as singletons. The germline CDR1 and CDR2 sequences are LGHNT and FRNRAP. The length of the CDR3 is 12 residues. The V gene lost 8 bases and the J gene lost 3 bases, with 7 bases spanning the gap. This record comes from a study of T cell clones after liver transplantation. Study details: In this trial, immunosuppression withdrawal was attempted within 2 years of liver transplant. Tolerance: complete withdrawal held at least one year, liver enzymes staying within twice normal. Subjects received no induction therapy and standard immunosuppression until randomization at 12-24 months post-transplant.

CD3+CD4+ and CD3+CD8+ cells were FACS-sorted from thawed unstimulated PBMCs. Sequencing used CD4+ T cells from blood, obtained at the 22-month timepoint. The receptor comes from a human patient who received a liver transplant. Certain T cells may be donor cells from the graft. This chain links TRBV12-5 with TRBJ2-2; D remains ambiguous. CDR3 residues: CASSRDTGELFF. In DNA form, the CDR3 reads TGTGCTAGTTCACGAGACACCGGGGAGCTGTTTTTT. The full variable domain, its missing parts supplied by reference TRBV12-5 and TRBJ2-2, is DARVTQTPRHKVTEMGQEVTMRCQPILGHNTVFWYRQTMMQGLELLAYFRNRAPLDDSGMPKDRFSAEMPDATLATLKIQPSEPRDSAVYFCASSRDTGELFFGEGSRLTVL.